Presented here are 2 T cell receptor beta chains from one specimen sequenced in a study of T cells after yellow fever vaccination. Using its own MiXCR run on the 5' RACE reads, TCRdb lists one record per CDR3 protein. The sample records under 250,000 distinct CDR3 sequences, roughly 3.3% being singletons. The specimen was CD4+ T cells sorted from PBMCs, collected 10 days after the yellow fever booster vaccination. Source of these receptors: a man aged 18 to 35 who received the YFV17D yellow fever vaccine.

The sample holds many counts of this clonotype. V gene TRBV5-1 combines with J gene TRBJ2-5, with 8 positions matching TRBD2. Looked up from germline, CDR1 is SGHRS and CDR2 is YFSETQ. Losses at the gene ends were 0 bases for V and 3 bases for J; bases not matched to a gene: 7. This CDR3 has 16 amino acids. CDR3 nucleotide sequence: TGCGCCAGCAGCTTGGATCCAGCGGGGGAGGAAGAGACCCAGTACTTC. Translating it yields CASSLDPAGEEETQYF.

The chain carries TRBV18 and TRBJ1-6, with a tentative D call TRBD1 (6 bases). Germline V gene sequence: CDR1 KGHSH, CDR2 LQKENI. Trimming stripped 5 bases from V and 7 bases from J, with 12 bases between. The CDR3 extends over 14 amino acids. The CDR3 protein is CASSSQGTNSPLHF. CDR3 sequence (DNA): TGTGCCAGCTCAAGTCAGGGGACAAATTCACCCCTCCACTTT.